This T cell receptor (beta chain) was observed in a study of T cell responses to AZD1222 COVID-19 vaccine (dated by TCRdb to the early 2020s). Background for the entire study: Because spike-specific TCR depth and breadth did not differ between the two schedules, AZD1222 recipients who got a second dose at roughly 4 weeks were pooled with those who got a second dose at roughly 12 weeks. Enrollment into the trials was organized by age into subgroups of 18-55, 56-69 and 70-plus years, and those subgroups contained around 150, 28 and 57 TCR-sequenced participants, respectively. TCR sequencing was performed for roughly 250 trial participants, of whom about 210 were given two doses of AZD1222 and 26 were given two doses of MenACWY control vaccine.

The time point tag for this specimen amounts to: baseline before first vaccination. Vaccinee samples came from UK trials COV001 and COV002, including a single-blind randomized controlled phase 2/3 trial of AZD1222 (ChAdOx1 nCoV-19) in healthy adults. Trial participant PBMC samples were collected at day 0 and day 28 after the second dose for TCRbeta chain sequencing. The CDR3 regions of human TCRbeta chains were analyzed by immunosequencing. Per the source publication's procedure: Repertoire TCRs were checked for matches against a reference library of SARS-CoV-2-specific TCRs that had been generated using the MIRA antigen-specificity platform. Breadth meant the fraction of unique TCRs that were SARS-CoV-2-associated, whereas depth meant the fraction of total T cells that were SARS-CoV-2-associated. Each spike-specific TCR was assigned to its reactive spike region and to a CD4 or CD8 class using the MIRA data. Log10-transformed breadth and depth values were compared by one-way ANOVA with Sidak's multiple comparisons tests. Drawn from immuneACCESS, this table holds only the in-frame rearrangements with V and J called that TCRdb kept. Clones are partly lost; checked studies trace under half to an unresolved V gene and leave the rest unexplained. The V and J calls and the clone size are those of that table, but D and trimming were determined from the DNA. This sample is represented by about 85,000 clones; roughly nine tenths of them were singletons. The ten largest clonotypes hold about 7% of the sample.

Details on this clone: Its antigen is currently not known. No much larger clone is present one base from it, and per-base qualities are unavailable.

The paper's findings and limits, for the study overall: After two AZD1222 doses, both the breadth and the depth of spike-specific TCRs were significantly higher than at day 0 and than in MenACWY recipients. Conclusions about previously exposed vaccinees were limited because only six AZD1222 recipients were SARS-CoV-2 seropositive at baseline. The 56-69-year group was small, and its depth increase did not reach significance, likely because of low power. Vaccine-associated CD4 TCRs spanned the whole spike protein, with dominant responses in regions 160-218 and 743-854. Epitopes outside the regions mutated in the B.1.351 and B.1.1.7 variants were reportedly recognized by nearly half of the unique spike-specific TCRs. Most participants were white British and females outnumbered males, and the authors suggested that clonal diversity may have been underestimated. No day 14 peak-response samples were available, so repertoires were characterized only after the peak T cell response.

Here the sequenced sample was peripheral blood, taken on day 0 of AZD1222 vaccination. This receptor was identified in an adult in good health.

In nucleotide form, the sequence is TGTGCCAGCAGCGTATTAGGACAGATCACCGGGGAGCTGTTTTTT. This codes for CASSVLGQITGELFF. Rearrangement joined TRBV9 to TRBJ2-2; TRBD1 might be the D gene, on 6 matching bases. The germline V gene supplies CDR1 SGDLS and CDR2 YYNGEE. The CDR3 covers 15 residues, taking in both the cysteine and the phenylalanine. This entry keeps only the CDR3 DNA: 45 bases, framed from base 1. A distance of 11 bases separates the germline ends of V and J, which lose 1 base and 4 bases respectively.